The T cell receptor (beta chain) under discussion was sequenced for a study of blood T cells in healthy people across ages. Study conclusions and caveats: Older age coincided with a roughly linear decline in TCR beta diversity per million T cells. PBMCs went unsorted, and a conclusive naive versus antigen-experienced comparison was therefore prevented.

A second roughly 6 to 12 cycle PCR used barcoded and J-beta primers. TCRdb analysed the 5' RACE reads with MiXCR anew, one entry per CDR3 protein. The table lists fewer than 950,000 distinct CDR3 sequences, roughly 40% of them singletons. As regards this clonotype: Its specificity is unknown. Relative to the germline gene, one junction end is altered; a read error may explain this.

Individuals who donated were healthy Caucasians from Russia aged roughly 6 to 100. Per sample, no less than 5 micrograms of total RNA were extracted. Sequenced input: blood. The origin of this receptor is a man aged 18 to 30 in good health.

As DNA, the CDR3 is TGCAGTGCTAGACTTGACACTGAGGCTTTCTTT. Amino acids: CSARLDTEAFF. The chain has TRBV20-1 and TRBJ1-1; D not certain. Germline assignment: CDR1 DFQATT and CDR2 SNEGSKA (reference sequence). The CDR3 covers 11 residues.